The present T cell receptor beta chain was sequenced within a study of cytomegalovirus exposure and HLA in healthy donors. Vbeta (60) and Jbeta (13) primers were used in the PCR. Sequenced by immunoSEQ multiplex PCR; TCRdb stores in-frame clones only, minus some. The profile shows some 110,000 clones, more than 60% of them singletons. Germline assignment: CDR1 LNHDA and CDR2 SQIVND (reference sequence). The CDR3 extends over 15 amino acids. V lost 2 bases and J lost 5, with 15 bases in between. This sequence joins TRBV19 and TRBJ1-1, with D tentatively TRBD1 (5 bases). Sequencing was performed on PBMCs. The clonotype comes from a woman aged 50 to 65 in good health and CMV-seropositive. The CDR3 region has the DNA TGTGCCAGTAGTATAAGCGCGGGGCGAGGGACTGAAGCTTTCTTT. It codes for CASSISAGRGTEAFF.